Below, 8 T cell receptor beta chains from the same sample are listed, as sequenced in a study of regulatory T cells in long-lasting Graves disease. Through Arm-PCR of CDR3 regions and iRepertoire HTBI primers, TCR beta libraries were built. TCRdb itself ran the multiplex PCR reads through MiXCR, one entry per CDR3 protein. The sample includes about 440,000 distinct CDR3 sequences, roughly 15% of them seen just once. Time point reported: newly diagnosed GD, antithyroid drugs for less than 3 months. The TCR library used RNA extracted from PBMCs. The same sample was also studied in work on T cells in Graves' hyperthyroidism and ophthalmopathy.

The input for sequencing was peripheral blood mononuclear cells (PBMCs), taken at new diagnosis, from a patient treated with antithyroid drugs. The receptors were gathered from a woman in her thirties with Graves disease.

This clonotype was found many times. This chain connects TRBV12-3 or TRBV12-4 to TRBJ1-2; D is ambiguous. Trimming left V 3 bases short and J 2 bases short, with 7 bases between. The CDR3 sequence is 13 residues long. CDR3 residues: CASSLSLNYGYTF. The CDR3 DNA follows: TGTGCCAGCAGTTTGAGTTTAAACTATGGCTACACCTTC.

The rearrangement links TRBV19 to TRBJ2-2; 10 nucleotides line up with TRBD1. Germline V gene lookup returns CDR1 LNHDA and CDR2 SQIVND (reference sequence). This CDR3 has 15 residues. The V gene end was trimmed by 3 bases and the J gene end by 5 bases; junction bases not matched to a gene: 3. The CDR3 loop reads CASSMGQGRTGELFF. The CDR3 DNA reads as TGTGCCAGTAGTATGGGACAGGGGCGGACCGGGGAGCTGTTTTTT.

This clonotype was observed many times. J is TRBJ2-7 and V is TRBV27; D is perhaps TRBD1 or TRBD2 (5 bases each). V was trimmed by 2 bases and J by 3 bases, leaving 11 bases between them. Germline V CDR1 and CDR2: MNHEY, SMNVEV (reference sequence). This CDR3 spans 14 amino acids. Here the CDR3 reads CASSLRGVLYEQYF. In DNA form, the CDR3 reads TGTGCCAGCAGTTTAAGAGGGGTCCTCTACGAGCAGTACTTC.

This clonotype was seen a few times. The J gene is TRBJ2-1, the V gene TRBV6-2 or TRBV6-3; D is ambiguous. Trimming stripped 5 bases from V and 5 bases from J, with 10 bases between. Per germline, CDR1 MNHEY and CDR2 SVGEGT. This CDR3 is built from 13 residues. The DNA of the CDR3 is TGTGCCAGCAGTATTCGACTGGACAATGAGCAGTTCTTC. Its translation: CASSIRLDNEQFF.

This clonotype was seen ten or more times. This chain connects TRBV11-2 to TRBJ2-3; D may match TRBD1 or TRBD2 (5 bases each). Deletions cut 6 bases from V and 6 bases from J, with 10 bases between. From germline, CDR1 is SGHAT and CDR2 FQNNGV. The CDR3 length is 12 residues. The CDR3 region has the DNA TGTGCCAGCAGTTGGGGGTCTGATACGCAGTATTTT. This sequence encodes CASSWGSDTQYF.

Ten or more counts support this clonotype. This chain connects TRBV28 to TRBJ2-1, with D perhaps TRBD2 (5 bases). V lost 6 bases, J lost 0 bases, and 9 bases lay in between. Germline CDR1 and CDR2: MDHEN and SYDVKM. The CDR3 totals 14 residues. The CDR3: CASSLTSSYNEQFF. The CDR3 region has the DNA TGTGCCAGCAGCTTAACTAGCTCCTACAATGAGCAGTTCTTC.

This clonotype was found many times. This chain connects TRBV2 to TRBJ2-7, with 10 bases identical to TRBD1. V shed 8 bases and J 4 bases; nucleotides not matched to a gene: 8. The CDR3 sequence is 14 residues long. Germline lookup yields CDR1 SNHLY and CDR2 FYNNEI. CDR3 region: CASVEGQGFYEQYF. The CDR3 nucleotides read TGTGCCAGCGTTGAGGGACAGGGGTTTTACGAGCAGTACTTC.

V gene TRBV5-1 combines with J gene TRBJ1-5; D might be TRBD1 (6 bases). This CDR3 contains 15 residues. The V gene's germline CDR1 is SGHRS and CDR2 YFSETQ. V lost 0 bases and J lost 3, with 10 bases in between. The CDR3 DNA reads TGCGCCAGCAGCTTGGCCCCAGGGGTCAATCAGCCCCAGCATTTT. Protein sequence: CASSLAPGVNQPQHF.